The next 5 T cell receptor beta chains were all read from a single sample in a study of CD8 T cell repertoires and HIV-1 epitope variants. Their antigens remain unidentified. The data were produced by immunoSEQ multiplex PCR, yet TCRdb's version contains in-frame clones alone and is incomplete. The sample consists of almost 5,500 clones, 65% to 70% of them appearing once. The specimen sequenced was cultured CD8+ T cells derived from PBMCs. These receptors all come from a male donor with HIV.

The chain recombines TRBV6-6 with TRBJ2-3, with D hard to call. The germline CDR1 and CDR2 sequences are MNHNY and SVGAGI (reference sequence). CDR3 length equals 13 residues. V was cut by 10 bases and J by 0 bases, with 11 bases left in between. Here the CDR3 DNA reads TGTGCCACCAAGCCGCCTAGCACAGATACGCAGTATTTT. It is translated as CATKPPSTDTQYF.

This CDR3 reads CSVAPGQGGEQYF. The CDR3 DNA reads as TGCAGCGTCGCGCCGGGACAGGGAGGCGAGCAGTACTTC. The chain carries TRBV29-1 and TRBJ2-7; 9 bases agree with TRBD1. V gave up 6 bases and J gave up 6 bases; unmatched junction bases: 9. The CDR3 has 13 amino acids. CDR1 is SQVTM, CDR2 ANQGSEA, per germline.

This sequence joins TRBV28 and TRBJ1-1, with 8 bases lining up with TRBD1. There are 15 residues in the CDR3. Germline loops: CDR1 MDHEN, CDR2 SYDVKM. After removal of 0 bases from V and 5 bases from J, the junction contained 5 bases not matched to a gene. CDR3 DNA sequence: TGTGCCAGCAGTTTATGGACCCAGGGGGCAACTGAAGCTTTCTTT. Its protein is CASSLWTQGATEAFF.

This chain uses TRBV6-5 with TRBJ2-1, with TRBD2 as a possible D gene (6 bases). Germline lookup yields CDR1 MNHEY and CDR2 SVGAGI. The CDR3 has 15 residues. V lost 6 bases and J 3 bases, leaving 15 bases between the germline ends. This CDR3 is CASSPYTGDYNEQFF. CDR3 in DNA: TGTGCCAGCAGCCCATACACGGGAGACTACAATGAGCAGTTCTTC.

This sequence joins TRBV27 and TRBJ2-7; 12 bases are a match to TRBD2. Looked up from germline, CDR1 is MNHEY and CDR2 is SMNVEV (reference sequence). Unmatched junction bases numbered 6, after V lost 5 bases and J lost 4 bases. The CDR3 length is 15 residues. In DNA, the CDR3 is TGTGCCAGCAGTAAGACTAGCGGGAGTTTGTACGAGCAGTACTTC. It is translated as CASSKTSGSLYEQYF.